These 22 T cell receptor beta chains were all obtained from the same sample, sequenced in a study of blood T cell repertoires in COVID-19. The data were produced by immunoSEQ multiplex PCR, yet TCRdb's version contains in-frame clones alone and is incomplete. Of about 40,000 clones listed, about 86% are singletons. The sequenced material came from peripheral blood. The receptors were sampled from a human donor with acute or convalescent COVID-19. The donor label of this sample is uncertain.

CDR3 loop: CATSDSPDNEQFF. The CDR3 bases are TGTGCCACCAGTGATTCCCCGGACAATGAGCAGTTCTTC. The chain employs TRBV24-1 and TRBJ2-1; D gene ambiguous. With 2 bases removed from V and 5 bases from J, the gap between germline ends came to 6 bases. This CDR3 contains 13 residues. The germline gives CDR1 KGHDR, CDR2 SFDVKD.

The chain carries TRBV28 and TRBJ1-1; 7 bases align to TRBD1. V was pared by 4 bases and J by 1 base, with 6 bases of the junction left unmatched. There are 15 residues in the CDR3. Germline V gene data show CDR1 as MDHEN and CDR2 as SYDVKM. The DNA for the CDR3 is TGTGCCAGCAGTTCCCCCGGGACAGAGAACACTGAAGCTTTCTTT. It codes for CASSSPGTENTEAFF.

CDR3: CASNTGLYNEKLFF. In DNA form, the CDR3 reads TGTGCCAGCAACACAGGGCTCTATAATGAAAAACTGTTTTTT. This chain connects TRBV2 to TRBJ1-4; TRBD1 might be the D (6 bases). The CDR3 consists of 14 residues. The V end lost 7 bases, the J end lost 4 bases, and 13 bases lay between the germline ends. The germline V gene encodes CDR1 SNHLY and CDR2 FYNNEI.

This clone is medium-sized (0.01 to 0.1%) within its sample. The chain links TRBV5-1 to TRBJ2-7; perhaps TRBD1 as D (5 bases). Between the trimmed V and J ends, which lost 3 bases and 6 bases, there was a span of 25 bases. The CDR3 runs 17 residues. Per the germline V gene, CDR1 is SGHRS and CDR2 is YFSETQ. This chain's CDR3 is CASSSPTTEVTKVEQYF. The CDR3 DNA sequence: TGCGCCAGCAGCTCCCCCACGACAGAGGTTACGAAGGTCGAGCAGTACTTC.

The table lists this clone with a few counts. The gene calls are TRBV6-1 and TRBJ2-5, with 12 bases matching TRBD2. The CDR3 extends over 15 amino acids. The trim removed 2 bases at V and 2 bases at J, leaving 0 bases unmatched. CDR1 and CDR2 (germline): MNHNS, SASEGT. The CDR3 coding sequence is TGTGCCAGCAGTGAACTAGCGGGGGGGCAAGAGACCCAGTACTTC. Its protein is CASSELAGGQETQYF.

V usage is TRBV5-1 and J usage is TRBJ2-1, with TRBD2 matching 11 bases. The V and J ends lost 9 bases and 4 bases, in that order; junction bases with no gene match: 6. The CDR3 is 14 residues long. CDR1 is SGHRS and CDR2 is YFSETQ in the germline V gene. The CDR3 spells CATKTSGGYNEQFF. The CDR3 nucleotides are TGCGCCACCAAAACTAGCGGGGGTTACAATGAGCAGTTCTTC.

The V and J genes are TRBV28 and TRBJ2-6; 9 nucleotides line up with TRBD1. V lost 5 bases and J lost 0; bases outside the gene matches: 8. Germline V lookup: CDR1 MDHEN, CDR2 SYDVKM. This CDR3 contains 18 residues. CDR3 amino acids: CASSPPGTGLSGANVLTF. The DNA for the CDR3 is TGTGCCAGCAGTCCACCTGGGACAGGGCTCTCTGGGGCCAACGTCCTGACTTTC.

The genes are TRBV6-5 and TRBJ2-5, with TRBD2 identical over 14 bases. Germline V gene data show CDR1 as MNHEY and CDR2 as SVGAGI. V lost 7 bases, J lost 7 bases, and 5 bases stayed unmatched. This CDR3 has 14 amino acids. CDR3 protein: CASKTGTSGGTQYF. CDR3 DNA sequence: TGTGCCAGCAAAACCGGGACTAGCGGGGGGACCCAGTACTTC.

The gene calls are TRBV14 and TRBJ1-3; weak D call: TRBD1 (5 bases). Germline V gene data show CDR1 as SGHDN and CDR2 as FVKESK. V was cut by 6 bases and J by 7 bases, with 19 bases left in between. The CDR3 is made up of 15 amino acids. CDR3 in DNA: TGTGCCAGCAGTCGGAGCCTGTGGGGACTCAACACCATATATTTT. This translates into CASSRSLWGLNTIYF.

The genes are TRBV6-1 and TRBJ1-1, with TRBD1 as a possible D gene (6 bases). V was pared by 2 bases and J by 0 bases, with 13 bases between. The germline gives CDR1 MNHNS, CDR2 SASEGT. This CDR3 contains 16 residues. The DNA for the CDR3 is TGTGCCAGCAGTGAATATTCCAGGGGCGTGAACACTGAAGCTTTCTTT. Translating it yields CASSEYSRGVNTEAFF.

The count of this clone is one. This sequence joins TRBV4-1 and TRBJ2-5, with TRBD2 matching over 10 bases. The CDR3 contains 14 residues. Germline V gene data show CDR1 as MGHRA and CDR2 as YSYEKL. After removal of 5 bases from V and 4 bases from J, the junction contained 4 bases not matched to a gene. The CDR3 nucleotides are TGCGCCAGCAGCACCCGACTAGCGGGAGAGACCCAGTACTTC. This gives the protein CASSTRLAGETQYF.

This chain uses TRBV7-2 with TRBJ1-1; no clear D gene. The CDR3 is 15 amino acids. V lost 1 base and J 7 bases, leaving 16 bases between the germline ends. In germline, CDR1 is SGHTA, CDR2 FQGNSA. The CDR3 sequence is CASSLGPPDYNEAFF. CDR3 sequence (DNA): TGTGCCAGCAGCTTAGGGCCCCCCGACTATAATGAAGCTTTCTTT.

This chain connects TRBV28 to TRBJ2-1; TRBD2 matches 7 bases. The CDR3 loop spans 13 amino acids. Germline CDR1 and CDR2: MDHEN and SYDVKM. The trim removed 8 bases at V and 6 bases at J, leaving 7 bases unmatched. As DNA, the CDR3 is TGTGCCAGCGAGACCCTAGCGGCCAATGAGCAGTTCTTC. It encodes CASETLAANEQFF.

CDR3 residues: CASSDWTGGDGYTF. The CDR3 DNA reads as TGTGCCAGCAGTGATTGGACAGGGGGGGATGGCTACACCTTC. V is TRBV2 and J is TRBJ1-2; 10 nucleotides line up with TRBD1. The junction had 4 bases not matched to a gene; V was cut back by 3 bases and J by 6 bases. This CDR3 comprises 14 residues. The germline V gene encodes CDR1 SNHLY and CDR2 FYNNEI.

The CDR3 coding sequence is TGCGCCAGCAGCCAAGTGAGTGGAAACACCATATATTTT. It translates to CASSQVSGNTIYF. The V gene is TRBV4-3, the J gene TRBJ1-3, with D unresolved. V was cut by 1 base and J by 3 bases, with 4 bases left in between. The CDR3 loop spans 13 amino acids. Per germline, CDR1 LGHNA and CDR2 YSLEER.

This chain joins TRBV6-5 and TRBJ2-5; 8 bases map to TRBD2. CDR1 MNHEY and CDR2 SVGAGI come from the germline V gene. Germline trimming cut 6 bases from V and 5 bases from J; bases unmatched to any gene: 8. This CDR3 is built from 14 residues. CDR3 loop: CASSRTSNGETQYF. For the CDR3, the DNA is TGTGCCAGCAGCCGGACTAGCAACGGCGAGACCCAGTACTTC.

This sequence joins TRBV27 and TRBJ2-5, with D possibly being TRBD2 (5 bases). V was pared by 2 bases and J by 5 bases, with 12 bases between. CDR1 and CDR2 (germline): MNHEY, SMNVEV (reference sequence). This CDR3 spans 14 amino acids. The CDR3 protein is CASSLGGPEETQYF. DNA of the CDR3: TGTGCCAGCAGTTTAGGCGGGCCGGAGGAGACCCAGTACTTC.

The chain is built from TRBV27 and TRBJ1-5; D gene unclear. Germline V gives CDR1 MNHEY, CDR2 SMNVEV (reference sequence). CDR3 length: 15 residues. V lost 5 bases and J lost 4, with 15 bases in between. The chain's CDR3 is CASSPLTRSNQPQHF. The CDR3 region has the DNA TGTGCCAGCAGTCCCCTAACCCGGTCTAATCAGCCCCAGCATTTT.

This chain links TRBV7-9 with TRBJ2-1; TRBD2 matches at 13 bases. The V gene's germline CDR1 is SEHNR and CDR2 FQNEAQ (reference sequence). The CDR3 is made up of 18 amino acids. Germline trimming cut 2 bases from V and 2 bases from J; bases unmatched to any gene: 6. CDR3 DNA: TGTGCCAGCAGCTTAATTCCGGGACTAGCGGGAACCTACAATGAGCAGTTCTTC. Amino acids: CASSLIPGLAGTYNEQFF.

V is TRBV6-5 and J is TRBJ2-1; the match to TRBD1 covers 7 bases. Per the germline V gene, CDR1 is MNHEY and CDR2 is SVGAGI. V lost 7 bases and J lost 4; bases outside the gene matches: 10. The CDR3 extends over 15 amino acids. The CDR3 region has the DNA TGTGCCAGCATCGAGGGGGACAGACATTACAATGAGCAGTTCTTC. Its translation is CASIEGDRHYNEQFF.

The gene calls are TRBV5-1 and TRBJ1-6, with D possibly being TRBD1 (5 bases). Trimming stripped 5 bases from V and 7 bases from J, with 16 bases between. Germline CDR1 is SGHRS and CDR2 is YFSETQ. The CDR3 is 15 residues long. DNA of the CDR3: TGCGCCAGCAGTTTTAGGCCGGGACTAAATTCACCCCTCCACTTT. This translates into CASSFRPGLNSPLHF.

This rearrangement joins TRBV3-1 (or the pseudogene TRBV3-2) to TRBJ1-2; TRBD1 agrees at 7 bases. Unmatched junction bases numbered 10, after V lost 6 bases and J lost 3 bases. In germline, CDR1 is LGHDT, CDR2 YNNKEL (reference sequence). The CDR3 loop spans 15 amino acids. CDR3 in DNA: TGTGCCAGCAGACGAAAGATACAGGGGCACTATGGCTACACCTTC. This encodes CASRRKIQGHYGYTF.